This entry is about one T cell receptor beta chain. Its antigen is still unknown. The data belong to a study of blood T cells in healthy people across ages. Sample-barcoded 5' priming and a J-beta primer mix drove a second PCR of roughly 6 to 12 cycles. A minimum of 3 million CDR3-containing paired-end reads was obtained for each sample. TCRdb reprocessed the 5' RACE reads via MiXCR and lists one record per CDR3 protein. The sample records about 1,500,000 distinct CDR3 sequences, 28% being singletons. Total RNA was extracted at no less than 6 micrograms per sample. The CDR3 is 15 residues long. The germline gives CDR1 MNHEY, CDR2 SMNVEV (reference sequence). V was cut by 5 bases and J by 6 bases, with 17 bases left in between. Study-level findings and limits: Naive and antigen-experienced cells could not be conclusively compared, given unsorted PBMCs. Observed TCR beta diversity per million T cells went down as age went up. This fall followed a roughly linear course with age.

This clonotype was obtained from a woman under 40 in good health. The rearrangement uses TRBV27 and TRBJ2-1; D could derive from TRBD1 or TRBD2 (5 bases each). Sequencing was carried out using blood. In DNA form, the CDR3 reads TGTGCCAGCAGTACACCGGGACGTGCGCTCAATGAGCAGTTCTTC. Translating it yields CASSTPGRALNEQFF.